These T cell receptor beta chains were read from a single sample in a study of T cell responses to AZD1222 COVID-19 vaccine. Produced via immunoSEQ multiplex PCR; TCRdb's table is partial and in-frame only. Seen here are about 120,000 clones, about 90% observed once, and the top ten hold 7.5%. Sequences were derived from peripheral blood, sampled on day 0 of AZD1222 vaccination. The source of these receptors is an adult in good health. Each CDR3 is given with its conserved first and last residue. Fields, in order: clone size, D gene, J gene, V gene, CDR3 protein, CDR3 DNA. D genes are given only for firm matches. Size tells how often a clone was seen (once, few, many) or the class of an expanded clone, and some rows leave it out.

few TRBD1 TRBJ2-1 TRBV6-5 CASSTGTDINNEQFF TGTGCCAGCAGCACCGGGACAGATATAAACAATGAGCAGTTCTTC
NA TRBD2 TRBJ2-5 TRBV6-5 CASRASGGAKTQYF TGTGCCAGCCGGGCTAGCGGGGGGGCAAAGACCCAGTACTTC
NA NA TRBJ1-1 TRBV7-2 CASIPGVKRTPAF TGTGCCAGCATCCCGGGGGTTAAAAGGACCCCAGCATTT
NA TRBD2 TRBJ2-7 TRBV4-1 CASSPGPSGAYEQYF TGCGCCAGCAGCCCGGGGCCTAGCGGAGCCTACGAGCAGTACTTC
NA NA TRBJ2-3 TRBV5-8 CATPRGNRASTDTQYF TGTGCCACCCCAAGGGGAAATCGGGCTAGCACAGATACGCAGTATTTT
NA NA TRBJ1-2 TRBV27 CASSLEGVSNYGYTF TGTGCCAGCAGTTTAGAAGGCGTTTCTAACTATGGCTACACCTTC
NA TRBD2 TRBJ2-4 TRBV3-1/TRBV3-2 CASSQERHSGGPIQYF TGTGCCAGCAGCCAAGAAAGACATAGCGGGGGCCCTATTCAGTACTTC
NA TRBD1 TRBJ1-5 TRBV7-8 CASSFTGGDSNQPQHF TGTGCCAGCAGCTTTACAGGGGGGGATAGCAATCAGCCCCAGCATTTT
NA NA TRBJ2-7 TRBV29-1 CSVGSEAGHEQYF TGCAGCGTTGGTTCCGAAGCTGGGCACGAGCAGTACTTC
NA NA TRBJ2-2 TRBV7-9 CASSLLPNTGELFF TGTGCCAGCAGCTTACTTCCGAACACCGGGGAGCTGTTTTTT
NA NA TRBJ1-6 TRBV28 CASSLPPSNSPLHF TGTGCCAGCAGTCTTCCTCCGTCCAATTCACCCCTCCACTTT
once TRBD2 TRBJ2-1 TRBV27 CASSRLGTSGRDEQFF TGTGCCAGCAGCCGTCTCGGGACTAGCGGGAGAGATGAGCAGTTCTTC
NA NA TRBJ1-1 TRBV14 CASSQGGARAFF TGTGCCAGCAGCCAAGGTGGGGCGCGAGCTTTCTTT
once NA TRBJ1-5 TRBV19 CASSRGQPQHF TGTGCCAGTAGTAGGGGCCAGCCCCAGCATTTT
NA NA TRBJ1-5 TRBV15 CATSRVDALGRPQHF TGTGCCACCAGCAGAGTGGACGCCCTCGGGAGGCCCCAGCATTTT
NA NA TRBJ2-7 TRBV20-1 CSASGLYEQYF TGCAGTGCTAGCGGGCTTTACGAGCAGTACTTC
NA NA TRBJ2-7 TRBV5-6 CASSLVLREQYF TGTGCCAGCAGCTTGGTATTGCGGGAGCAGTACTTC
NA NA TRBJ2-4 TRBV24-1 CATSDSREWSRLAKNIQYF TGTGCCACCAGTGATTCCCGCGAATGGTCTCGGTTAGCCAAAAACATTCAGTACTTC
NA NA TRBJ1-2 TRBV28 CASSGGARLGYTF TGTGCCAGCAGTGGGGGGGCCCGGCTCGGCTACACCTTC
NA NA TRBJ2-7 TRBV2 CASSPEYEQYF TGTGCCAGCAGTCCCGAATACGAGCAGTACTTC
NA NA TRBJ1-1 TRBV27 CASSLSLVRVYTEAFF TGTGCCAGCAGTTTATCGTTAGTCCGCGTTTACACTGAAGCTTTCTTT
NA NA TRBJ1-2 TRBV30 CAWSPSDGGAGYTF TGTGCCTGGAGTCCCTCGGATGGAGGAGCCGGCTACACCTTC
NA NA TRBJ2-1 TRBV3-1/TRBV3-2 CASSQDVAANEQFF TGTGCCAGCAGCCAAGATGTAGCTGCCAATGAGCAGTTCTTC
NA TRBD1 TRBJ1-3 TRBV6-6 CASSYARGRVGNTIYF TGTGCCAGCAGTTACGCCAGGGGGCGCGTTGGAAACACCATATATTTT
NA NA TRBJ2-7 TRBV9 CASSVDGEQYF TGTGCCAGCAGCGTAGACGGGGAGCAGTACTTC
NA NA TRBJ1-1 TRBV9 CASSVDGARDTEAFF TGTGCCAGCAGCGTAGACGGGGCGCGGGACACTGAAGCTTTCTTT
NA NA TRBJ2-7 TRBV5-1 CASSLDQGNYEQYF TGCGCCAGCAGCTTGGACCAGGGAAACTACGAGCAGTACTTC
NA NA TRBJ2-3 TRBV6-5 CASSYTGSVSDTQYF TGTGCCAGCAGTTACACCGGGAGCGTTTCAGATACGCAGTATTTT
NA NA TRBJ2-7 TRBV3-1/TRBV3-2 CASSQGGPYEQYF TGTGCCAGCAGCCAGGGCGGACCGTACGAGCAGTACTTC
once NA TRBJ1-5 TRBV24-1 CATSDGGSEPQHF TGTGCCACCAGTGATGGGGGATCCGAGCCCCAGCATTTT
NA NA TRBJ2-2 TRBV6-1 CASSEAGVTGELFF TGTGCCAGCAGTGAAGCTGGGGTCACCGGGGAGCTGTTTTTT
few NA TRBJ2-5 TRBV5-1 CASSNFLGETQYF TGCGCCAGCAGCAATTTTCTTGGGGAGACCCAGTACTTC
NA NA TRBJ2-4 TRBV13 CASSSFGQARGNIQYF TGTGCCAGCAGCTCTTTCGGACAGGCGCGGGGAAACATTCAGTACTTC
NA NA TRBJ1-3 TRBV7-9 CASSLAAGNSGNTIYF TGTGCCAGCAGCTTAGCGGCGGGTAACTCTGGAAACACCATATATTTT
NA NA TRBJ1-6 TRBV28 CASSPAGKPGSPLHF TGTGCCAGCTCGCCGGCGGGTAAGCCGGGTTCACCCCTCCACTTT
NA TRBD1 TRBJ2-7 TRBV10-3 CAISESRGTGGEQYF TGTGCCATCAGTGAGTCCAGGGGGACAGGGGGCGAGCAGTACTTC
medium-sized TRBD2 TRBJ2-2 TRBV9 CASSAGTSGRGLFF TGTGCCAGCAGCGCTGGGACTAGCGGGAGAGGGCTGTTTTTT
NA TRBD2 TRBJ2-3 TRBV9 CASSVVAGLSTDTQYF TGTGCCAGCAGCGTAGTAGCGGGCCTTAGCACAGATACGCAGTATTTT
NA TRBD2 TRBJ2-1 TRBV18 CASSPPSGSPNEQFF TGTGCCAGCTCACCACCTAGCGGGAGCCCCAATGAGCAGTTCTTC
NA NA TRBJ2-1 TRBV25-1 CASSESRGEQFF TGTGCCAGCAGTGAATCGCGTGGTGAGCAGTTCTTC
NA NA TRBJ1-5 TRBV2 CASSEFLGHAVNQPQHF TGTGCCAGCAGTGAATTCTTAGGACATGCTGTCAATCAGCCCCAGCATTTT
NA NA TRBJ1-5 TRBV19 CASTHPAGKGRPQHF TGTGCCAGTACCCACCCGGCAGGGAAAGGACGGCCCCAGCATTTT
NA NA TRBJ1-2 TRBV10-1 CASRPTLSYGYTF TGCGCCAGCAGACCGACCCTCTCCTATGGCTACACCTTC
NA NA TRBJ1-2 TRBV6-5 CASSYQGSDGYTF TGTGCCAGCAGTTACCAAGGGAGTGATGGCTACACCTTC
once NA TRBJ2-7 TRBV15 CATSYGSYEQYF TGTGCCACCAGCTACGGGTCCTACGAGCAGTACTTC
NA TRBD1 TRBJ2-1 TRBV5-1 CASSLGQGIDNEQFF TGCGCCAGCAGCCTCGGACAGGGGATCGACAATGAGCAGTTCTTC